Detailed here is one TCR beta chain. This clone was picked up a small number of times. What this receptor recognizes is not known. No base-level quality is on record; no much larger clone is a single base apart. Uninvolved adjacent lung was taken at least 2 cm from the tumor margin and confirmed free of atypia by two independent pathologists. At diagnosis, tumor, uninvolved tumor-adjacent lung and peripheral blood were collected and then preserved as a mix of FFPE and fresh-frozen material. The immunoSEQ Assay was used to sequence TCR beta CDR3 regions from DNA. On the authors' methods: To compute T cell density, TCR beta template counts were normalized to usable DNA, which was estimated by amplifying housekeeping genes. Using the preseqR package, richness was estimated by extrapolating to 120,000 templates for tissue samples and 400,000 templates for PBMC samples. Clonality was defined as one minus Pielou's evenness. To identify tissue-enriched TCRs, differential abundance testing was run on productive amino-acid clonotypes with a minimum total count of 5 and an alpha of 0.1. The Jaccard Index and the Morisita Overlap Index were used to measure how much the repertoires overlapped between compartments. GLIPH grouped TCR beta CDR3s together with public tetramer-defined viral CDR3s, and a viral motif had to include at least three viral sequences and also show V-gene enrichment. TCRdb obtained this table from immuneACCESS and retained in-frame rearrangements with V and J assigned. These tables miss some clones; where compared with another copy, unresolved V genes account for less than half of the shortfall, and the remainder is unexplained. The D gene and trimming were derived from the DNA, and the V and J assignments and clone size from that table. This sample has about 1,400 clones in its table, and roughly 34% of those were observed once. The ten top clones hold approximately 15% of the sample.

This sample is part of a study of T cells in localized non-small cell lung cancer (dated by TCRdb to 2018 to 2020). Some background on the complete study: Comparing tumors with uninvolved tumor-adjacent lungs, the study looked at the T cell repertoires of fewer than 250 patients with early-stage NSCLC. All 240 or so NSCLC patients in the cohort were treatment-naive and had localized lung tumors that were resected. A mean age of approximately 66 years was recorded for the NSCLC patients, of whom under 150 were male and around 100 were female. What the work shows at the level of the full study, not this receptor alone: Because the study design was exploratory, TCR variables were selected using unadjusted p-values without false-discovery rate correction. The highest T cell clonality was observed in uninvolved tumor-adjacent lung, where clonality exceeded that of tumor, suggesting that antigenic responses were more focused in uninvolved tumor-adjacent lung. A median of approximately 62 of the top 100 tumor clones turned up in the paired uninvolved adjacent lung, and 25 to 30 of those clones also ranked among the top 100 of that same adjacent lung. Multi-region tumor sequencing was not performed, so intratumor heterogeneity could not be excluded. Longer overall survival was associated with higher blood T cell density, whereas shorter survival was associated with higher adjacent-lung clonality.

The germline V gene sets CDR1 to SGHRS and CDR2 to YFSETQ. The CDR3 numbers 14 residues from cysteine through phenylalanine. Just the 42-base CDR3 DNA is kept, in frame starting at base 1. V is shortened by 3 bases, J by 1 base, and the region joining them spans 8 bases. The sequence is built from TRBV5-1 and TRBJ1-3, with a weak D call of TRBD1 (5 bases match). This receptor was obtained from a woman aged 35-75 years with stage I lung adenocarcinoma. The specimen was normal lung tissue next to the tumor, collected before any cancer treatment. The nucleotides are TGCGCCAGCAGCTCCGGGGGATCTGGAAACACCATATATTTT. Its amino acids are CASSSGGSGNTIYF.